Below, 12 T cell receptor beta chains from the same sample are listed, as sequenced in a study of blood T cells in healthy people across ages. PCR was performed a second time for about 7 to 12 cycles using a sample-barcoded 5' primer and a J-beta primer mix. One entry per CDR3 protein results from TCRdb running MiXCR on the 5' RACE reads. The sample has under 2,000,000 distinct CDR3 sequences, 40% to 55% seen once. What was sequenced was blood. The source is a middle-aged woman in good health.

The CDR3 nucleotides read TGTGCCAGCAGCGTGGGGACTAGCGGGTTACAAGAGACCCAGTACTTC. Its translation: CASSVGTSGLQETQYF. The chain combines TRBV9 with TRBJ2-5, with TRBD2 matching over 12 bases. This CDR3 spans 16 amino acids. The germline V gene encodes CDR1 SGDLS and CDR2 YYNGEE. The V segment lost 2 bases and the J segment 2 bases; nucleotides outside the gene matches: 4.

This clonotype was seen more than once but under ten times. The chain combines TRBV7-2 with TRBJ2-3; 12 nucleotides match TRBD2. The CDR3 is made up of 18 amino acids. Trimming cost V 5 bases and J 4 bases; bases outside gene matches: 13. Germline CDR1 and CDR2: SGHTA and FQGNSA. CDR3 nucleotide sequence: TGTGCCAGCAGCCGTCTTCTTCTAGCGGGGGGGCGCGCAGATACGCAGTATTTT. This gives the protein CASSRLLLAGGRADTQYF.

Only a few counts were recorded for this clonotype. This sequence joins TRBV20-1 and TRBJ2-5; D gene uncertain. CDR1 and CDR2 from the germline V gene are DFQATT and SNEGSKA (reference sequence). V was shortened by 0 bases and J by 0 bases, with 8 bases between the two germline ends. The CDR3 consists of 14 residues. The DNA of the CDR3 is TGCAGTGCTAGAGATTCAGCGTACCAAGAGACCCAGTACTTC. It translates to CSARDSAYQETQYF.

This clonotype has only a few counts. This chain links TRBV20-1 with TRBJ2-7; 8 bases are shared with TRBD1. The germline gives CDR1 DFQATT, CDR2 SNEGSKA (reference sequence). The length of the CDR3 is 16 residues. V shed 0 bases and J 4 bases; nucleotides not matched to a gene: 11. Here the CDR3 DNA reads TGCAGTGCTAGAGATTCAGTAGGCCAGGGGGCTTACGAGCAGTACTTC. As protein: CSARDSVGQGAYEQYF.

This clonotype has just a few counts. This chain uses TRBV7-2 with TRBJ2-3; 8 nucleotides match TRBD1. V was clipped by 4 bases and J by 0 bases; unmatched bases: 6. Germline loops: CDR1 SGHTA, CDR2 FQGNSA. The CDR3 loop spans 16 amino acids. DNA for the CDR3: TGTGCCAGCAGCTGGACAGGGACCGCTAGCACAGATACGCAGTATTTT. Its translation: CASSWTGTASTDTQYF.

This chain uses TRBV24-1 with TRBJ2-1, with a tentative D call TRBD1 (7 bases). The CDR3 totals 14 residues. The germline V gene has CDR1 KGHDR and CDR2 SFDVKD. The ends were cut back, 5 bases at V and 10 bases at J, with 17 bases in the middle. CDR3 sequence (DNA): TGTGCCACCAGTGCCGCGCCGCAGGGGGGAGAGCAGTTCTTC. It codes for CATSAAPQGGEQFF.

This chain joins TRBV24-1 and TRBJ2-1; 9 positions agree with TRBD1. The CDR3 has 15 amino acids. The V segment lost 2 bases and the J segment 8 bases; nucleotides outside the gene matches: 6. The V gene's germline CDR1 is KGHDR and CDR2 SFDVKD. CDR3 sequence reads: CATSDSGQGVDEQFF. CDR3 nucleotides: TGTGCCACCAGTGATTCGGGACAGGGTGTCGATGAGCAGTTCTTC.

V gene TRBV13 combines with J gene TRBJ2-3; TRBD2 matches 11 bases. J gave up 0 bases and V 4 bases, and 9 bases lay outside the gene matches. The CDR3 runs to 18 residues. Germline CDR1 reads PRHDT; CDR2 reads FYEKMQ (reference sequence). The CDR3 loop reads CASSSSSGGQQSTDTQYF. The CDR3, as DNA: TGTGCCAGCAGCTCCTCTAGCGGGGGGCAACAAAGCACAGATACGCAGTATTTT.

CDR3 amino acids: CSARDRTGAYNEQFF. The CDR3 bases are TGCAGTGCTAGAGATCGGACAGGGGCCTACAATGAGCAGTTCTTC. V is TRBV20-1 and J is TRBJ2-1, with 9 bases fitting TRBD1. The V and J ends lost 0 bases and 2 bases, in that order; junction bases with no gene match: 2. Germline CDR1 is DFQATT and CDR2 is SNEGSKA (reference sequence). The CDR3 extends over 15 amino acids.

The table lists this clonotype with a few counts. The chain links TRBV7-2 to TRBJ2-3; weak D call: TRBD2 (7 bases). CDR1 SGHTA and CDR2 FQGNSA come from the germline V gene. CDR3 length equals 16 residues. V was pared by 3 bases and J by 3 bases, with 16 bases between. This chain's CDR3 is CASSFAAGAGTDTQYF. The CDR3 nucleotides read TGTGCCAGCAGCTTCGCGGCGGGGGCAGGGACAGATACGCAGTATTTT.

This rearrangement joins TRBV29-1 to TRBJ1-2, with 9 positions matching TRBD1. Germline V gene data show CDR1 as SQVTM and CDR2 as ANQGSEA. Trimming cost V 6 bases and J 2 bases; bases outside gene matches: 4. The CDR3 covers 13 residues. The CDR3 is CSVFGQGNYGYTF. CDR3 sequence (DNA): TGCAGCGTCTTTGGACAGGGGAACTATGGCTACACCTTC.

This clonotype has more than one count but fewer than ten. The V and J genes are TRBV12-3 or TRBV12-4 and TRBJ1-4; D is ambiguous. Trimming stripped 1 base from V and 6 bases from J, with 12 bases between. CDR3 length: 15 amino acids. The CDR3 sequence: CASSLEEMMDEKLFF. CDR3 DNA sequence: TGTGCCAGCAGTTTAGAAGAGATGATGGATGAAAAACTGTTTTTT.